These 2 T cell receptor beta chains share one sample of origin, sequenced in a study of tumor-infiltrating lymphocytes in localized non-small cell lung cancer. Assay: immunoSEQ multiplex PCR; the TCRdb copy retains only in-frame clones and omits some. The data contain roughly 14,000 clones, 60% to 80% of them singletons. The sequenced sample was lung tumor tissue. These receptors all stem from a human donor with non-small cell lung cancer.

The CDR3 region is CASSLIPGLANTGELFF. The CDR3 region has the DNA TGTGCCAGCAGCCTGATACCGGGACTAGCGAACACCGGGGAGCTGTTTTTT. This chain uses TRBV7-8 with TRBJ2-2, with TRBD2 identical over 8 bases. This CDR3 is 17 amino acids long. CDR1 is SGHVS and CDR2 is FQNEAQ in the germline V gene. V lost 5 bases and J lost 0; bases outside the gene matches: 8.

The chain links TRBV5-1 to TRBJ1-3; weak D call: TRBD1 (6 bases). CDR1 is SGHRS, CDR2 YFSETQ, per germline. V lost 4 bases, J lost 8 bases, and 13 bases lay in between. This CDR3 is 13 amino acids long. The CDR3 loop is CASSVQGPDTIYF. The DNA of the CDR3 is TGCGCCAGCAGCGTACAGGGTCCGGACACCATATATTTT.